Sequencing of this T cell receptor beta chain was carried out in a study of long-term antiretroviral therapy in people with HIV. On the study more broadly: It was about a decade before the 2015 immediate-ART recommendation that the earliest samples were taken. General study points: Clonal populations expanded prior to ART predominated within the repertoire at all time points. Adherence to ART, viral resistance and therapy changes lacked any data.

The count of this clone is one. Its specificity is not known. Every HIV-positive participant received treatment in the United States. The J segment lost 1 base and the V segment lost 4 bases, leaving 10 bases of the junction unmatched. CDR1 and CDR2 from the germline V gene are LNHDA and SQIVND (reference sequence). The length of the CDR3 is 17 residues. Version v3.0 of the immunoSEQ assay was performed at survey level. The protocol was immunoSEQ multiplex PCR, while the TCRdb copy is restricted to in-frame clones and leaves out a portion. The sample lists around 30,000 clones, about 94% occurring once.

The origin of this receptor is a woman in her forties with HIV. This sequence joins TRBV19 and TRBJ2-4; TRBD1 matches 7 bases. Sequences were derived from unsorted PBMCs, sampled 6.5 years after starting antiretroviral therapy. The CDR3 DNA reads TGTGCCAGTAGTAAATACCGGGACAGTCAGGCCAAAAACATTCAGTACTTC. It yields the protein CASSKYRDSQAKNIQYF.